This TCR beta chain was identified during a study of shared clonotypes between healthy human individuals. TCRdb's copy holds only in-frame clones and misses some; the assay was immunoSEQ multiplex PCR. The sample yields roughly 2 million clones, 90% to 95% seen once. This clone was counted once. This receptor was identified in a young man in good health. Source material: naive CD4+ T cells sorted from blood. Subset given: CD45RA+ positively selected.

The CDR3 DNA sequence: TGTGCCAGCAGTGAAGGGGGACAGCCAGGGGAGACCCAGTACTTC. It codes for CASSEGGQPGETQYF. This sequence joins TRBV6-1 and TRBJ2-5, with 7 bases lining up with TRBD1. Per the germline V gene, CDR1 is MNHNS and CDR2 is SASEGT. The CDR3 has 15 amino acids. V lost 1 base and J lost 5; bases outside the gene matches: 7.